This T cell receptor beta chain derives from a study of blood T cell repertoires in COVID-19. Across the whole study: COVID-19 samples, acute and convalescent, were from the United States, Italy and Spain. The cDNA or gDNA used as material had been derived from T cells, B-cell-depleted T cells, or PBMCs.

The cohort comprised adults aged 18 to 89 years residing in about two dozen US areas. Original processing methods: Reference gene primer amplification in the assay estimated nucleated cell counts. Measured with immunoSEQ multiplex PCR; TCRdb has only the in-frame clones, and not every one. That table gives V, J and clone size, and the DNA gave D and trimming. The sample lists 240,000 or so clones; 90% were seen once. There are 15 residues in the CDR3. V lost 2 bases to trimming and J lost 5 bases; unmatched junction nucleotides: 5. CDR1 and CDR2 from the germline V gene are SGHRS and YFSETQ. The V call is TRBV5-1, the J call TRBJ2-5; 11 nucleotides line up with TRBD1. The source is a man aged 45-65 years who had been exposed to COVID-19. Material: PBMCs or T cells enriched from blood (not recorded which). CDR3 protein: CASSFGGTGGETQYF. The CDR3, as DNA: TGCGCCAGCAGCTTCGGTGGGACAGGGGGGGAGACCCAGTACTTC.